A single sample is the source of the 31 T cell receptor beta chains below, sequenced in a study of blood T cells in healthy people across ages. PCR was performed a second time for about 6 to 12 cycles using a sample-barcoded 5' primer and a J-beta primer mix. MiXCR, applied by TCRdb to the 5' RACE reads, yields one record per CDR3 protein. The data contain about 400,000 distinct CDR3 sequences, 50% to 60% of them singletons. The source material was blood. These receptors originate from a man in his 60s in good health.

The chain couples TRBV6-6 to TRBJ2-3; no clear D. CDR1 is MNHNY, CDR2 SVGAGI, per germline (reference sequence). V lost 6 bases to trimming and J lost 4 bases, with 8 bases between them. CDR3 length: 12 amino acids. In DNA, the CDR3 is TGTGCCAGCAGGGGCGGCCCAGATACGCAGTATTTT. Its translation: CASRGGPDTQYF.

The chain links TRBV5-8 to TRBJ2-1, with 14 positions matching TRBD2. Germline V gene lookup returns CDR1 SGHTS and CDR2 YDEGEE. V lost 3 bases and J lost 9; bases outside the gene matches: 8. The CDR3 length is 16 residues. The CDR3 nucleotides read TGTGCCAGCAGCTCCAGGACTAGCGGGAGGCAGGGTGAGCAGTTCTTC. It specifies CASSSRTSGRQGEQFF.

As to this clonotype: At one boundary the junction diverges from the germline segment, which might be a read error. This rearrangement joins TRBV6-1 to TRBJ2-3; 11 bases agree with TRBD1. The CDR3 runs to 13 residues. CDR1 MNHNS and CDR2 SASEGT come from the germline V gene. The CDR3 region is CASSEGTGGTQYF. CDR3 nucleotides: TGTGCCAGCAGCGAAGGGACAGGGGGTACGCAGTATTTT.

The J gene is TRBJ2-6, the V gene TRBV3-1; D gene unclear. Germline-derived CDR1 and CDR2 are LGHDT and YNNKEL (reference sequence). V lost 0 bases to trimming and J lost 0 bases, with 24 bases between them. The CDR3 spans 22 residues. The CDR3 bases are TGTGCCAGCAGCCAAGATTTTCGGTTTATTCCGAAGTCCCTCTCTGGGGCCAACGTCCTGACTTTC. This gives the protein CASSQDFRFIPKSLSGANVLTF.

The V gene is TRBV9, the J gene TRBJ2-3, with D uncertain. CDR1 SGDLS and CDR2 YYNGEE come from the germline V gene. CDR3 length: 14 residues. V was clipped by 0 bases and J by 4 bases, with 9 bases between them. The CDR3 DNA follows: TGTGCCAGCAGCGTAGAGTTTTGGGCAGATACGCAGTATTTT. Translation: CASSVEFWADTQYF.

This clonotype was counted ten times or more. The chain combines TRBV4-1 with TRBJ2-5; 7 positions agree with TRBD2. The CDR3 totals 13 residues. The V gene's germline CDR1 is MGHRA and CDR2 YSYEKL. V trimming: 4 bases; J trimming: 5 bases; junction bases outside the gene matches: 4. CDR3 amino acids: CASSRLAMETQYF. CDR3 sequence (DNA): TGCGCCAGCAGCCGACTAGCCATGGAGACCCAGTACTTC.

As DNA, the CDR3 is TGTGCCACCAGCAGAGATGGCGTGGACGAGCAGTACTTC. Its translation: CATSRDGVDEQYF. This chain joins TRBV15 and TRBJ2-7; D uncertain. The CDR3 has 13 amino acids. Trimming cost V 0 bases and J 5 bases, with 8 bases left between them. From germline, CDR1 is LNHNV and CDR2 YYDKDF (reference sequence).

V is TRBV4-2 and J is TRBJ1-1; D is ambiguous. CDR3 length: 13 residues. Per germline, CDR1 LGHNA and CDR2 YNFKEQ. Trimming cost V 4 bases and J 1 base, with 7 bases left between them. In nucleotides, the CDR3 is TGTGCCAGCAGCCGAACCACGAACACTGAAGCTTTCTTT. Encoded protein: CASSRTTNTEAFF.

V and J are TRBV2 and TRBJ2-5, with D perhaps TRBD1 (6 bases). The CDR3 has 15 residues. Trimming cost V 4 bases and J 1 base, with 13 bases left between them. The germline CDR1 and CDR2 sequences are SNHLY and FYNNEI. DNA of the CDR3: TGTGCCAGCAGTGGGGGCCTACAGGGCCAAGAGACCCAGTACTTC. It translates to CASSGGLQGQETQYF. The variable domain in full, completed from reference TRBV2 and TRBJ2-5, reads EPEVTQTPSHQVTQMGQEVILRCVPISNHLYFYWYRQILGQKVEFLVSFYNNEISEKSEIFDDQFSVERPDGSNFTLKIRSTKLEDSAMYFCASSGGLQGQETQYFGPGTRLLVL.

The chain is built from TRBV7-2 and TRBJ2-7, with TRBD2 matching 8 bases. Germline trimming cut 3 bases from V and 0 bases from J; bases unmatched to any gene: 4. Germline V gene sequence: CDR1 SGHTA, CDR2 FQGNSA. The CDR3 is 15 amino acids. CDR3 in DNA: TGTGCCAGCAGCTTCTCCGGGACTAGCTCCTACGAGCAGTACTTC. Translation gives CASSFSGTSSYEQYF. Combining the CDR3 with reference TRBV7-2 and TRBJ2-7 gives the whole variable domain GAGVSQSPSNKVTEKGKDVELRCDPISGHTALYWYRQSLGQGLEFLIYFQGNSAPDKSGLPSDRFSAERTGGSVSTLTIQRTQQEDSAVYLCASSFSGTSSYEQYFGPGTRLTVT.

The rearrangement links TRBV5-6 to TRBJ1-2; D unclear. The CDR3 contains 12 residues. The V and J ends lost 1 base and 2 bases respectively, with 3 bases between them. The germline gives CDR1 SGHDT, CDR2 YYEEEE. The CDR3 sequence is CASSLLNYGYTF. The CDR3 DNA reads as TGTGCCAGCAGCTTGCTGAACTATGGCTACACCTTC.

The genes are TRBV20-1 and TRBJ2-5, with D possibly TRBD1 on 6 matching bases. Trimming shortened V by 6 bases and J by 1 base, and 12 bases separated the two germline ends. CDR3 length: 13 residues. The V gene's germline CDR1 is DFQATT and CDR2 SNEGSKA (reference sequence). The CDR3 DNA is TGCAGTGCCACGGGACACTTCCAAGAGACCCAGTACTTC. Protein product: CSATGHFQETQYF.

There are many counts of this clonotype. This sequence joins TRBV20-1 and TRBJ2-3; D is unresolved. The germline CDR1 and CDR2 sequences are DFQATT and SNEGSKA (reference sequence). This CDR3 contains 14 residues. The V gene lost 2 bases and the J gene lost 2 bases, with 11 bases spanning the gap. In DNA, the CDR3 is TGCAGTGCTAGAACAAACAGAAACACAGATACGCAGTATTTT. Amino acids: CSARTNRNTDTQYF.

This clonotype was counted at least ten times. The rearrangement links TRBV9 to TRBJ2-7; no firm D call. V gave up 1 base and J gave up 1 base, with 6 bases separating them. The V gene's germline CDR1 is SGDLS and CDR2 YYNGEE. This CDR3 region has 13 residues. Written as DNA, the CDR3 is TGTGCCAGCAGCGTAACTCCTTCCTACGAGCAGTACTTC. It codes for CASSVTPSYEQYF.

The J gene is TRBJ2-7, the V gene TRBV20-1; D not resolved. V was trimmed by 5 bases and J by 6 bases, leaving 14 bases between them. Germline V gives CDR1 DFQATT, CDR2 SNEGSKA (reference sequence). This CDR3 spans 12 amino acids. CDR3 bases: TGCAGTGCTCCCGGGCGTTCGGGCGAGCAGTACTTC. This codes for CSAPGRSGEQYF.

The chain uses TRBV6-6 and TRBJ2-1; TRBD2 agrees at 10 bases. This CDR3 has 15 amino acids. Unmatched junction bases numbered 10, after V lost 4 bases and J lost 10 bases. CDR1 is MNHNY, CDR2 SVGAGI, per germline (reference sequence). Written as DNA, the CDR3 is TGTGCCAGCAGTTCCCCGGGACTAGCGAACTACGAGCAGTTCTTC. Protein product: CASSSPGLANYEQFF.

The rearrangement uses TRBV6-1 and TRBJ1-6, with a weak D call TRBD1 (5 bases). The CDR3 totals 15 residues. CDR1 MNHNS and CDR2 SASEGT come from the germline V gene. The V end lost 8 bases, the J end lost 7 bases, and 18 bases lay between the germline ends. This CDR3 reads CASASVGGENSPLHF. DNA for the CDR3: TGTGCCAGCGCGTCCGTTGGGGGGGAAAATTCACCCCTCCACTTT.

The chain uses TRBV6-6 and TRBJ2-3; D is ambiguous. Per germline, CDR1 MNHNY and CDR2 SVGAGI (reference sequence). Trimming removed 0 bases from V and 6 bases from J, with 10 bases in between. The CDR3 has 14 amino acids. DNA for the CDR3: TGTGCCAGCAGTTACTCGACACCTGGGGATACGCAGTATTTT. This codes for CASSYSTPGDTQYF.

The chain couples TRBV7-9 to TRBJ2-5; D is uncertain. TRBJ2-7 explains the end of the DNA better; the J call may be wrong. Germline CDR1 is SEHNR and CDR2 is FQNEAQ (reference sequence). This CDR3 contains 10 residues. CDR3 loop: CTKVTYEQYF. Here the CDR3 DNA reads TGTACAAAAGTCACCTACGAGCAGTACTTC.

V usage is TRBV19 and J usage is TRBJ2-1; possibly TRBD1 for D (6 bases). The CDR3 sequence is 15 residues long. Germline CDR1 and CDR2: LNHDA and SQIVND (reference sequence). Trimming took off 7 bases at V and 8 bases at J, with 21 bases between the two ends. The CDR3 spells CASKRGLGTFDEQFF. As DNA, the CDR3 is TGTGCCAGTAAGAGAGGGCTTGGGACATTTGATGAGCAGTTCTTC.

V and J are TRBV29-1 and TRBJ1-4, with D possibly TRBD1 on 6 matching bases. V shed 6 bases and J shed 6 bases, with 17 bases lying between them. The length of the CDR3 is 14 residues. The germline CDR1 and CDR2 sequences are SQVTM and ANQGSEA. The CDR3 protein is CSVLSRGKYEKLFF. DNA of the CDR3: TGCAGCGTCCTCAGCAGGGGAAAGTATGAAAAACTGTTTTTT. Combining the CDR3 with reference TRBV29-1 and TRBJ1-4 gives the whole variable domain SAVISQKPSRDICQRGTSLTIQCQVDSQVTMMFWYRQQPGQSLTLIATANQGSEATYESGFVIDKFPISRPNLTFSTLTVSNMSPEDSSIYLCSVLSRGKYEKLFFGSGTQLSVL.

The chain employs TRBV29-1 and TRBJ2-7; D is perhaps TRBD1 (5 bases). Germline CDR1 and CDR2: SQVTM and ANQGSEA. Trimming shortened V by 4 bases and J by 4 bases, and 17 bases separated the two germline ends. The CDR3 spans 14 residues. CDR3 DNA: TGCAGCGTTGTTGCGCAGGGTGCCGTGTACGAGCAGTACTTC. It encodes CSVVAQGAVYEQYF.

A few counts support this clonotype. The chain uses TRBV7-2 and TRBJ2-5, with a possible D match to TRBD1 (6 bases). The J call is uncertain, as TRBJ2-7 better fits the DNA end. Looked up from germline, CDR1 is SGHTA and CDR2 is FQGNSA. CDR3 size: 12 residues. Written as DNA, the CDR3 is TGTGCCAGCAGCTCCACAGGGAACGAGCAGTACTTC. It yields the protein CASSSTGNEQYF.

This clonotype was found many times. V and J are TRBV7-2 and TRBJ2-7; 7 bases align to TRBD2. CDR3 length equals 15 residues. V lost 0 bases and J lost 5; bases outside the gene matches: 7. Germline V gene data show CDR1 as SGHTA and CDR2 as FQGNSA. The CDR3 sequence: CASSLADGRLNEQYF. Here the CDR3 DNA reads TGTGCCAGCAGCTTAGCAGACGGGAGGCTAAACGAGCAGTACTTC.

Only a few counts were recorded for this clonotype. V is TRBV18 and J is TRBJ1-6; perhaps TRBD1 as D (5 bases). CDR3 length equals 14 residues. CDR1 and CDR2 (germline): KGHSH, LQKENI. Trimming stripped 1 base from V and 8 bases from J, with 9 bases between. The CDR3 DNA follows: TGTGCCAGCTCACCACGACAGTCGGATTCACCCCTCCACTTT. Translating it yields CASSPRQSDSPLHF.

V is TRBV6-1 and J is TRBJ1-2; TRBD1 aligns across 9 bases. This CDR3 spans 15 amino acids. J gave up 0 bases and V 6 bases, and 5 bases lay outside the gene matches. Germline CDR1 is MNHNS and CDR2 is SASEGT. As DNA, the CDR3 is TGTGCCAGCAGCTACCGGGACAGGGCTAACTATGGCTACACCTTC. It translates to CASSYRDRANYGYTF.

As to this clonotype: A read error is possible here, since a much larger clone lies one base away. The J gene is TRBJ2-5, the V gene TRBV7-2; D tentatively reads TRBD1 or TRBD2 (5 bases each). With 5 bases removed from V and 1 base from J, the gap between germline ends came to 11 bases. The V gene's germline CDR1 is SGHTA and CDR2 FQGNSA. The CDR3 covers 14 residues. DNA of the CDR3: TGTGCCAGCAGCGTACCGGGACCCCAAGAGACCCAGTACTTC. The encoded protein is CASSVPGPQETQYF.

Ten or more counts support this clonotype. The chain combines TRBV6-1 with TRBJ2-1; 9 positions match TRBD1. Germline V gene data show CDR1 as MNHNS and CDR2 as SASEGT. This CDR3 has 17 residues. Germline trimming cut 5 bases from V and 2 bases from J; bases unmatched to any gene: 10. The CDR3 DNA follows: TGTGCCAGCAGTCGCTTCCGGGACAGGGTCACCTACAATGAGCAGTTCTTC. Protein product: CASSRFRDRVTYNEQFF.

This sequence joins TRBV20-1 and TRBJ2-5; D is ambiguous. Trimming took off 0 bases at V and 7 bases at J, with 6 bases between the two ends. The CDR3 consists of 11 residues. Germline loops: CDR1 DFQATT, CDR2 SNEGSKA (reference sequence). CDR3 loop: CSARDEATQYF. CDR3 nucleotides: TGCAGTGCTAGAGATGAGGCGACCCAGTACTTC.

This clonotype has a count of ten or more. The chain employs TRBV27 and TRBJ1-1; possible D gene TRBD1, 5 bases. The CDR3 runs 15 residues. The germline CDR1 and CDR2 sequences are MNHEY and SMNVEV (reference sequence). V was pared by 5 bases and J by 5 bases, with 18 bases between. Here the CDR3 DNA reads TGTGCCAGCAGTCCCATACAGGTCACAATTACTGAAGCTTTCTTT. Translating gives CASSPIQVTITEAFF.

This clonotype appeared a few times. The chain has TRBV9 and TRBJ2-7, with 8 bases matching TRBD2. Trimming cost V 0 bases and J 0 bases; bases outside gene matches: 5. CDR1 is SGDLS, CDR2 YYNGEE, per germline. This CDR3 region has 16 residues. This CDR3 is CASSVGVGRASYEQYF. CDR3 DNA: TGTGCCAGCAGCGTAGGAGTCGGGAGGGCCTCCTACGAGCAGTACTTC. Together with reference TRBV9 and TRBJ2-7, the CDR3 gives the full variable domain: DSGVTQTPKHLITATGQRVTLRCSPRSGDLSVYWYQQSLDQGLQFLIQYYNGEERAKGNILERFSAQQFPDLHSELNLSSLELGDSALYFCASSVGVGRASYEQYFGPGTRLTVT.